These T cell receptor beta chains were read from a single sample in a study of cytomegalovirus exposure and HLA in healthy donors. Method: immunoSEQ multiplex PCR; TCRdb's copy keeps in-frame clones and lacks some. The table lists 150,000 or so clones, 85% to 90% of them singletons. Sequencing was carried out using PBMCs. The receptors come from a woman under 30 in good health and CMV-seropositive. The CDR3 runs from the conserved cysteine through the conserved F or W. A D gene is named only where the DNA matches it firmly. The size of a clone is reported for some rows only, either as once, few or many, or as a class for expanded clones.

j_call | clone_size | d_call | v_call | cdr3_aa | cdr3_nt
TRBJ1-2 | . | TRBD1 | TRBV29-1 | CSVKLVGQGGYGYTF | TGCAGCGTGAAGCTCGTGGGACAGGGGGGCTATGGCTACACCTTC
TRBJ2-3 | . | . | TRBV7-6 | CASSLSSGGRTDTQYF | TGTGCCAGCAGCTTATCCTCCGGGGGGCGCACAGATACGCAGTATTTT
TRBJ2-1 | . | TRBD1 | TRBV11-2 | CASRANRGPGNEQFF | TGTGCCAGCAGAGCCAATAGGGGGCCAGGCAATGAGCAGTTCTTC
TRBJ2-7 | . | . | TRBV7-9 | CASSLGAGSYEQYF | TGTGCCAGCAGCTTAGGGGCAGGCTCCTACGAGCAGTACTTC
TRBJ1-2 | once | TRBD1 | TRBV4-2 | CASSQDRGGQYYGYTF | TGTGCCAGCAGCCAAGATCGGGGGGGACAGTACTATGGCTACACCTTC
TRBJ1-6 | once | TRBD1 | TRBV18 | CASSDKTGRSSPLHF | TGTGCCAGCTCAGACAAGACAGGGAGGTCTTCACCCCTCCACTTT
TRBJ2-2 | . | . | TRBV7-2 | CASSSRRGTKAGELFF | TGTGCCAGCAGCTCGAGGCGGGGTACGAAAGCCGGGGAGCTGTTTTTT
TRBJ2-7 | . | . | TRBV6-5 | CASSRSHEQYF | TGTGCCAGCAGCCGGTCCCACGAGCAGTACTTC
TRBJ2-7 | . | . | TRBV7-9 | CASSLAGHGSSYEQYF | TGTGCCAGCAGCTTAGCCGGACACGGAAGCTCCTACGAGCAGTACTTC
TRBJ1-6 | many | TRBD1 | TRBV4-2 | CASSQATGDLHF | TGTGCCAGCAGCCAAGCGACAGGGGACCTCCACTTT
TRBJ2-1 | . | TRBD2 | TRBV11-3 | CASSRGTSGVKGNEQFF | TGTGCCAGCAGCCGAGGGACTAGCGGCGTCAAGGGAAATGAGCAGTTCTTC
TRBJ1-2 | . | TRBD1 | TRBV11-2 | CASSSPGTGGYGYTF | TGTGCCAGCAGCTCCCCAGGGACAGGTGGCTATGGCTACACCTTC
TRBJ2-4 | . | TRBD1 | TRBV30 | CAWSGGQGLAKNIQYF | TGTGCCTGGAGTGGGGGACAGGGATTAGCCAAAAACATTCAGTACTTC
TRBJ1-5 | . | . | TRBV6-5 | CASSYFGVAGNQPQHF | TGTGCCAGCAGTTATTTTGGGGTAGCGGGCAATCAGCCCCAGCATTTT
TRBJ1-5 | . | TRBD1 | TRBV27 | CASSSSQGGNQPQHF | TGTGCCAGCAGTTCCTCCCAGGGGGGCAATCAGCCCCAGCATTTT
TRBJ1-4 | . | TRBD1 | TRBV5-1 | CASSLSRQGEKLFF | TGCGCCAGCAGCTTGTCAAGACAGGGAGAAAAACTGTTTTTT
TRBJ2-5 | . | . | TRBV13 | CASSLARAQETQYF | TGTGCCAGCAGCTTAGCTCGAGCGCAGGAGACCCAGTACTTC
TRBJ2-7 | once | . | TRBV9 | CASSDPAAGLATYEQYF | TGTGCCAGCAGCGACCCCGCAGCCGGACTGGCGACCTACGAGCAGTACTTC
TRBJ1-4 | . | TRBD1 | TRBV7-9 | CASSLKTGANEKLFF | TGTGCCAGCAGCCTTAAGACAGGGGCTAATGAAAAACTGTTTTTT
TRBJ1-5 | . | . | TRBV5-1 | CASSRWGDGNQPQHF | TGCGCCAGCAGCCGGTGGGGGGATGGCAATCAGCCCCAGCATTTT
TRBJ1-5 | . | . | TRBV11-2 | CASSLAGNGNQPQHF | TGTGCCAGCAGTTTGGCGGGGAACGGCAATCAGCCCCAGCATTTT
TRBJ2-3 | . | TRBD2 | TRBV9 | CASSVGLAGGPGGDTQYF | TGTGCCAGCAGCGTAGGACTAGCGGGGGGGCCCGGAGGCGATACGCAGTATTTT
TRBJ1-5 | . | TRBD1 | TRBV28 | CASSITPRDRYSNQPQHF | TGTGCCAGCAGTATAACCCCCCGGGACAGGTATAGCAATCAGCCCCAGCATTTT
TRBJ2-7 | . | TRBD1 | TRBV6-1 | CASRGTGDYEEQYF | TGTGCCAGCAGGGGGACAGGGGACTACGAGGAGCAGTACTTC
TRBJ2-6 | . | TRBD1 | TRBV19 | CASSIRQGVALLSGANVLTF | TGTGCCAGTAGTATACGTCAGGGGGTCGCCTTGCTCTCTGGGGCCAACGTCCTGACTTTC